The table lists the clone carrying this TCR beta chain with many counts. Antigen: not known. Trimming took off 2 bases at V and 4 bases at J, with 8 bases between the two ends. The CDR3 is 13 amino acids. This specimen comes from a study of regulatory T cells in long-lasting Graves disease. Study background: Graves' patients who were just diagnosed had used antithyroid drugs for under 3 months.

General study results and limits: Under persistent disease, TRBV28, TRBJ1-2 and TRBJ2-5 were used preferentially.

Time point defined: newly diagnosed GD, antithyroid drugs for less than 3 months. TCR sequences were obtained from RNA taken from PBMCs. Through Arm-PCR of CDR3 regions and iRepertoire HTBI primers, TCR beta libraries were built. TCRdb re-called the multiplex PCR reads with MiXCR, one entry per CDR3 protein. The sample lists some 220,000 distinct CDR3 sequences, around a fifth occurring once. The same data also contributed to another study, on T cells in Graves' hyperthyroidism and ophthalmopathy. That paper notes: Graves' hyperthyroidism is called stable when ophthalmopathy does not progress within 18 months.

This specimen consisted of peripheral blood mononuclear cells (PBMCs), obtained at new diagnosis, from a patient treated with antithyroid drugs. The origin of this receptor is a woman in her 30s with Graves disease. This sequence joins TRBV12-3 or TRBV12-4 and TRBJ2-5; D call uncertain. CDR3: CASSLILGETQYF. In DNA form, the CDR3 reads TGTGCCAGCAGTTTAATATTAGGAGAGACCCAGTACTTC.